The sequence of this TCR beta chain was determined in a study of blood T cell repertoires in COVID-19. Followed over time, Seattle patients had been enrolled while infection was active. The CDR3 consists of 15 residues. CDR1 is SGHAT and CDR2 is FQNNGV in the germline V gene. V was clipped by 5 bases and J by 6 bases; unmatched bases: 12. Data came from immunoSEQ multiplex PCR; TCRdb stores just in-frame clones and leaves some out. The data contain 250,000 or so clones, 90% of them singletons. Sequencing was performed on peripheral blood. V is TRBV11-2 and J is TRBJ2-7, with 8 bases matching TRBD2. The sequence derives from a woman aged 55 to 70 with COVID-19, enrolled during active disease. CDR3 sequence reads: CASSTPRGGIGEQYF. For the CDR3, the DNA is TGTGCCAGCAGCACTCCCCGGGGGGGGATTGGCGAGCAGTACTTC. The full variable domain, its missing parts supplied by reference TRBV11-2 and TRBJ2-7, is EAGVAQSPRYKIIEKRQSVAFWCNPISGHATLYWYQQILGQGPKLLIQFQNNGVVDDSQLPKDRFSAERLKGVDSTLKIQPAKLEDSAVYLCASSTPRGGIGEQYFGPGTRLTVT.